The text below deals with one T cell receptor beta chain. The antigen is unknown. Sequencing used immunoSEQ multiplex PCR; TCRdb keeps in-frame clones, though not all of them. The profile shows around 130,000 clones, around 94% of them singletons. The sample belongs to a study of T cell responses to AZD1222 COVID-19 vaccine. Study-wide background: Investigators merged groups given second doses at roughly 4 or roughly 12 weeks. Study findings and constraints: The study reported that nearly half of spike-specific TCRs target unmutated variant regions. Baseline serology detected seropositivity in only six or seven AZD1222 recipients. The donor group comprised mostly white British people and more females; the analysis possibly underestimated clonal diversity.

The CDR3 sequence is 16 residues long. The germline gives CDR1 SEHNR, CDR2 FQNEAQ (reference sequence). The trim removed 6 bases at V and 9 bases at J, leaving 16 bases unmatched. The source is an adult in good health. The material was peripheral blood, obtained on day 0 of AZD1222 vaccination. This chain links TRBV7-9 with TRBJ1-2, with 10 bases identical to TRBD1. This CDR3 is CASSSERGTGVRSYTF. The CDR3 region has the DNA TGTGCCAGCAGTTCAGAGCGAGGGACAGGGGTGCGAAGCTACACCTTC.